Reported below is one T cell receptor (beta chain). Germline CDR1 MDHEN, CDR2 SYDVKM. With 6 bases clipped from V and 1 base from J, the junction kept 6 bases outside the gene matches. CDR3 length: 14 residues. In the authors' methods: Estimation of nucleated cell counts was performed using reference gene primer amplification. Assay: immunoSEQ multiplex PCR; the TCRdb copy retains only in-frame clones and omits some. The DNA gave D and trimming, while V, J and clone size come from that table. The table records roughly 290,000 clones, roughly 80% of them present only once. These data are taken from a study of blood T cell repertoires in COVID-19. Whole-study context: Specimens from acute and convalescent COVID-19 originated in the United States, Italy and Spain.

The rearrangement uses TRBV28 and TRBJ2-7; 7 bases are a match to TRBD1. Sequenced material: peripheral blood. This clonotype originated in a woman aged 45 to 65 with active or convalescent COVID-19. CDR3 loop: CASRQQGISYEQYF. The CDR3 DNA reads as TGTGCCAGCAGACAACAGGGGATATCCTACGAGCAGTACTTC.